The following is a T cell receptor (beta chain) sequence with its context. The antigen remains undetermined. 13 Jbeta primers and 60 Vbeta primers were used for the PCR. Profiled with immunoSEQ multiplex PCR; TCRdb holds only in-frame clones, not every one. The data contain about 140,000 clones, 80% to 85% of them singletons. Everyone who donated was a healthy bone marrow donor. Trimming took 4 bases from V and 3 from J, leaving 14 bases between them. CDR1 is MGHRA and CDR2 is YSYEKL in the germline V gene. This CDR3 is 15 amino acids long. The data originate from a study of cytomegalovirus exposure and HLA in healthy donors. Study observations and caveats: In a later analysis, productive TCRs from donors in an Asian-associated ancestry cluster reportedly carried fewer N-insertions than the cohort mean. In vitro data verified a few CMV-associated chains as specific for CMV antigens.

The J gene is TRBJ2-3, the V gene TRBV4-1; possible D gene TRBD2, 5 bases. The sequenced sample consisted of PBMCs. The TCR was taken from a female donor in good health and CMV-seronegative. The CDR3 loop is CASSPRDSRTDTQYF. CDR3 nucleotides: TGCGCCAGCAGCCCCCGGGATAGCAGAACAGATACGCAGTATTTT.